These 19 T cell receptor beta chains came from one sample sequenced in a study of cytomegalovirus exposure and HLA in healthy donors. This PCR relied on a set of 60 Vbeta primers and 13 Jbeta primers. Produced via immunoSEQ multiplex PCR; TCRdb's table is partial and in-frame only. Here the sample spans around 200,000 clones, 70% to 90% being singletons. The sample was PBMCs. These receptors came from a woman younger than 45 in good health and CMV-seronegative.

This sequence joins TRBV30 and TRBJ2-7, with 8 bases aligning to TRBD2. V lost 6 bases to trimming and J lost 6 bases; unmatched junction nucleotides: 10. Germline CDR1 is GTSNPN and CDR2 is SVGIG (reference sequence). There are 13 residues in the CDR3. CDR3 DNA: TGTGCCTGCATGACTAGCGCGAACTCCGAGCAGTACTTC. This sequence encodes CACMTSANSEQYF.

V gene TRBV6-1 combines with J gene TRBJ1-2; the D gene is possibly TRBD1 (5 bases). The V end lost 9 bases, the J end lost 7 bases, and 15 bases lay between the germline ends. Germline lookup yields CDR1 MNHNS and CDR2 SASEGT. The CDR3 totals 12 residues. In nucleotides, the CDR3 is TGTGCCAGTCAAACAAGGGGTTTTGGCTACACCTTC. Its protein is CASQTRGFGYTF.

This chain joins TRBV28 and TRBJ2-5; 8 nucleotides match TRBD2. The CDR3 spans 15 residues. Germline loops: CDR1 MDHEN, CDR2 SYDVKM. V dropped 4 bases and J dropped 5; count of bases not matched to a gene: 9. CDR3 amino acids: CASSSRGDPMETQYF. The CDR3 nucleotides are TGTGCCAGCAGTTCGCGGGGGGACCCCATGGAGACCCAGTACTTC.

V and J are TRBV4-1 and TRBJ1-1; tentatively, D is TRBD1 (5 bases). The germline V gene has CDR1 MGHRA and CDR2 YSYEKL. The CDR3 covers 15 residues. The ends were cut back, 3 bases at V and 1 base at J, with 12 bases in the middle. CDR3 in DNA: TGCGCCAGCAGCCAGCAGGGCAACAGGAACACTGAAGCTTTCTTT. Translating gives CASSQQGNRNTEAFF.

In this sample, this clone turned up a few times. This chain joins TRBV25-1 and TRBJ2-7; 7 bases align to TRBD1. This CDR3 region has 15 residues. V was clipped by 9 bases and J by 2 bases; unmatched bases: 13. Germline V CDR1 and CDR2: MGHDK, SYGVNS. The CDR3 region has the DNA TGTGCCAGGCAGGAGAGGACAGGAGTAACCTACGAGCAGTACTTC. It specifies CARQERTGVTYEQYF.

The chain uses TRBV28 and TRBJ1-2; TRBD1 matches 11 bases. Losses at the gene ends were 5 bases for V and 7 bases for J; bases not matched to a gene: 9. The CDR3 sequence is 15 residues long. Looked up from germline, CDR1 is MDHEN and CDR2 is SYDVKM. CDR3 protein: CASSENPGQGGGYTF. As DNA, the CDR3 is TGTGCCAGCAGTGAAAATCCGGGACAGGGGGGTGGCTACACCTTC.

The rearrangement links TRBV11-2 to TRBJ2-7; D is possibly TRBD1 (5 bases). The CDR3 runs to 14 residues. Germline V gene sequence: CDR1 SGHAT, CDR2 FQNNGV. V lost 0 bases, J lost 3 bases, and 9 bases lay in between. The CDR3 sequence: CASSLDRANYEQYF. The CDR3 coding sequence is TGTGCCAGCAGCTTAGACAGGGCCAACTACGAGCAGTACTTC.

The rearrangement uses TRBV6-6 and TRBJ1-2; 8 bases fit TRBD1. Trimming removed 9 bases from V and 8 bases from J; junction bases left unmatched: 14. The CDR3 runs 14 residues. Germline loops: CDR1 MNHNY, CDR2 SVGAGI (reference sequence). The CDR3 nucleotides read TGTGCCAGTAAACCGCAGGGGGCAATAGAGGGCTACACCTTC. Encoded protein: CASKPQGAIEGYTF.

CDR3 coding DNA: TGCAGTGCTCCCCTAGCTGTTGAGCAGTTCTTC. Translating gives CSAPLAVEQFF. This chain connects TRBV20-1 to TRBJ2-1; D is possibly TRBD2 (5 bases). This CDR3 has 11 amino acids. The V and J ends lost 5 bases and 9 bases respectively, with 11 bases between them. CDR1 is DFQATT, CDR2 SNEGSKA, per germline (reference sequence).

The chain is built from TRBV4-2 and TRBJ1-1, with a tentative D call TRBD1 (5 bases). This CDR3 comprises 15 residues. Germline V lookup: CDR1 LGHNA, CDR2 YNFKEQ. Trimming pared 0 bases from V and 11 bases from J, leaving 19 bases between. The CDR3 loop reads CASSQEVDIKGWAFF. The CDR3, as DNA: TGTGCCAGCAGCCAAGAAGTGGACATCAAAGGGTGGGCTTTCTTT.

The chain links TRBV13 to TRBJ1-1, with 7 nucleotides matching TRBD1. V lost 2 bases, J lost 0 bases, and 3 bases stayed unmatched. The germline gives CDR1 PRHDT, CDR2 FYEKMQ (reference sequence). The CDR3 consists of 15 residues. CDR3 amino acids: CASSLRQGVNTEAFF. In DNA form, the CDR3 reads TGTGCCAGCAGCTTACGGCAGGGGGTGAACACTGAAGCTTTCTTT.

This chain uses TRBV7-9 with TRBJ2-1; D gene unclear. Germline loops: CDR1 SEHNR, CDR2 FQNEAQ (reference sequence). V was shortened by 1 base and J by 6 bases, with 13 bases between the two germline ends. The CDR3 covers 15 residues. The CDR3 sequence is CASSLDNSPANEQFF. CDR3 nucleotides: TGTGCCAGCAGCTTAGATAATAGTCCCGCCAATGAGCAGTTCTTC.

The chain carries TRBV27 and TRBJ2-1; the D is unclear. The V gene lost 3 bases and the J gene lost 0 bases, with 9 bases spanning the gap. The CDR3 is 15 amino acids. In germline, CDR1 is MNHEY, CDR2 SMNVEV (reference sequence). The DNA for the CDR3 is TGTGCCAGCAGTTTTGGGCTGAGCTCCTACAATGAGCAGTTCTTC. Translation: CASSFGLSSYNEQFF.

CDR3 amino acids: CASSSTRGFATNEKLFF. The DNA of the CDR3 is TGTGCCAGCAGTTCGACGAGAGGATTCGCAACTAATGAAAAACTGTTTTTT. V usage is TRBV28 and J usage is TRBJ1-4; D is ambiguous. From germline, CDR1 is MDHEN and CDR2 SYDVKM. V dropped 4 bases and J dropped 0 bases, with 15 bases sitting between them. The CDR3 loop spans 17 amino acids.

This chain connects TRBV27 to TRBJ2-7; D may be TRBD2 (6 bases). The V and J ends lost 6 bases and 6 bases respectively, with 21 bases between them. Per germline, CDR1 MNHEY and CDR2 SMNVEV (reference sequence). The CDR3 is 15 amino acids. The CDR3 protein is CASSFIAEYPSEQYF. The CDR3 nucleotides are TGTGCCAGCAGCTTCATAGCGGAGTACCCCTCCGAGCAGTACTTC.

This sequence joins TRBV28 and TRBJ1-5, with TRBD1 identical over 8 bases. With 6 bases clipped from V and 5 bases from J, the junction kept 9 bases outside the gene matches. This CDR3 is 15 amino acids long. Germline V CDR1 and CDR2: MDHEN, SYDVKM. The CDR3 loop is CASSLLGTGDQPQHF. The CDR3 DNA reads TGTGCCAGCAGCCTTCTGGGGACAGGAGATCAGCCCCAGCATTTT.

CDR3 bases: TGTGCCAGCTCACCCCCGGTACGGACAGATCTGTTTTTT. It specifies CASSPPVRTDLFF. The chain employs TRBV18 and TRBJ1-4, with D perhaps TRBD1 (6 bases). Looked up from germline, CDR1 is KGHSH and CDR2 is LQKENI. The CDR3 is made up of 13 amino acids. Trimming stripped 3 bases from V and 14 bases from J, with 16 bases between.

CDR3 bases: TGTGCCAGCAGTTTGACAGGGGTCCAAGGTGGCTACACCTTC. Protein product: CASSLTGVQGGYTF. This sequence joins TRBV28 and TRBJ1-2; the match to TRBD1 covers 8 bases. V lost 3 bases, J lost 7 bases, and 7 bases stayed unmatched. Germline V gene sequence: CDR1 MDHEN, CDR2 SYDVKM. The CDR3 is 14 amino acids.

This chain connects TRBV6-6 to TRBJ1-5; D is possibly TRBD1 (5 bases). This CDR3 contains 13 residues. In germline, CDR1 is MNHNY, CDR2 SVGAGI (reference sequence). V was clipped by 4 bases and J by 4 bases, with 8 bases between them. The CDR3 reads CASSSGGNQPQHF. The CDR3 DNA reads TGTGCCAGCAGTTCGGGGGGGAATCAGCCCCAGCATTTT.